Below, one T cell receptor beta chain is given with its context. CDR3 length equals 13 residues. V was shortened by 3 bases and J by 10 bases, with 13 bases between the two germline ends. From germline, CDR1 is SGHAT and CDR2 FQNNGV. This sample was taken from a study of control samples from healthy donors and cancer patients. The repertoire was sequenced with immunoSEQ multiplex PCR; TCRdb's copy has only in-frame clones and lacks some. The repertoire holds 250,000 to 300,000 clones, with roughly 82% as singletons. The TCR comes from a woman aged 55-70 years with lung cancer. The sample consisted of PBMCs. The chain has TRBV11-2 and TRBJ2-1, with D maybe TRBD2 (6 bases). The CDR3 DNA follows: TGTGCCAGCAGCTTGACTAGTGTGGGGGAGCAGTTCTTC. The encoded protein is CASSLTSVGEQFF.